The 8 T cell receptor beta chains listed next were all sequenced from one sample in a study of glioma-infiltrating T cells after dendritic cell vaccination (TCRdb year 2016). The library was obtained by the immunoSEQ multiplex PCR assay. The clones in this table, taken by TCRdb from immuneACCESS, are in-frame only. Not every clone is retained; where verified, under half of the shortfall comes from an unresolved V gene, and the cause of the rest is unknown. In all, the sample holds tens of thousands of clones, and over 65% of those were seen once. The biggest ten clones account for around 2.9% of the sample. This material consisted of blood, taken before dendritic cell vaccination. The source is a human donor with glioblastoma.

The chain is built from TRBV11-2 and TRBJ2-1; D gene unclear. The CDR3 sequence is 14 residues long. CDR1 is SGHAT and CDR2 is FQNNGV in the germline V gene. V shed 1 base and J shed 15 bases, with 19 bases lying between them. CDR3 in amino acids: CASSLVGPRGRWFF. CDR3 DNA sequence: TGTGCCAGCAGCTTAGTCGGTCCGCGCGGTCGATGGTTCTTC.

The chain carries TRBV29-1 and TRBJ2-7; 8 bases line up with TRBD1. V lost 5 bases, J lost 2 bases, and 2 bases stayed unmatched. CDR3 length: 12 residues. CDR1 is SQVTM, CDR2 ANQGSEA, per germline. CDR3 protein: CSVSDRAYEQYF. In nucleotides, the CDR3 is TGCAGCGTTTCGGACAGGGCCTACGAGCAGTACTTC.

J is TRBJ1-1 and V is TRBV27; D may be TRBD1 (6 bases). Trimming stripped 4 bases from V and 7 bases from J, with 13 bases between. The CDR3 has 13 amino acids. Germline V CDR1 and CDR2: MNHEY, SMNVEV (reference sequence). The CDR3 protein is CASSYREGGEAFF. The CDR3 DNA is TGTGCCAGCAGTTACAGGGAGGGTGGTGAAGCTTTCTTT.

The chain combines TRBV5-6 with TRBJ2-1; D call uncertain. CDR3 length: 16 residues. The germline V gene has CDR1 SGHDT and CDR2 YYEEEE. The germline V and J ends were trimmed by 1 base and 0 bases, with 11 bases remaining between them. CDR3 region: CASSLSTASSYNEQFF. The CDR3 DNA is TGTGCCAGCAGCTTGTCGACGGCTAGCTCCTACAATGAGCAGTTCTTC.

The chain has TRBV27 and TRBJ2-3; TRBD1 matches 11 bases. This CDR3 is built from 17 residues. Germline-derived CDR1 and CDR2 are MNHEY and SMNVEV (reference sequence). J gave up 3 bases and V 6 bases, and 11 bases lay outside the gene matches. CDR3 DNA: TGTGCCAGCAGACCACTGGACAGGGGGCGTAGGACAGATACGCAGTATTTT. This translates into CASRPLDRGRRTDTQYF.

This clone was observed a handful of times. The chain is built from TRBV10-3 and TRBJ1-3; D is ambiguous. CDR1 ENHRY and CDR2 SYGVKD come from the germline V gene. The CDR3 runs to 13 residues. V lost 0 bases and J lost 4, with 4 bases in between. The CDR3 coding sequence is TGTGCCATCAGTGAGTCGGAGGGAAACACCATATATTTT. Its translation: CAISESEGNTIYF.

This rearrangement joins TRBV12-5 to TRBJ2-5, with 10 bases matching TRBD2. Judging by the DNA end, TRBJ2-7 fits better; the J call may be wrong. Germline V gene data show CDR1 as LGHNT and CDR2 as FRNRAP. The CDR3 has 17 amino acids. The CDR3 coding sequence is TGTGCTAGTGGTTTGGCGCAATCTAGCGGGGGCTCCTACGAGCAGTACTTC. This gives the protein CASGLAQSSGGSYEQYF.

The gene calls are TRBV4-3 and TRBJ2-7, with D maybe TRBD1 (6 bases). V was cut by 1 base and J by 4 bases, with 23 bases left in between. The CDR3 is 18 amino acids. Germline V gene data show CDR1 as LGHNA and CDR2 as YSLEER. The CDR3 coding sequence is TGCGCCAGCAGCCAAGCCTCTCTCGGTGTCAGGGGCGTTTACGAGCAGTACTTC. Translated, it gives CASSQASLGVRGVYEQYF.